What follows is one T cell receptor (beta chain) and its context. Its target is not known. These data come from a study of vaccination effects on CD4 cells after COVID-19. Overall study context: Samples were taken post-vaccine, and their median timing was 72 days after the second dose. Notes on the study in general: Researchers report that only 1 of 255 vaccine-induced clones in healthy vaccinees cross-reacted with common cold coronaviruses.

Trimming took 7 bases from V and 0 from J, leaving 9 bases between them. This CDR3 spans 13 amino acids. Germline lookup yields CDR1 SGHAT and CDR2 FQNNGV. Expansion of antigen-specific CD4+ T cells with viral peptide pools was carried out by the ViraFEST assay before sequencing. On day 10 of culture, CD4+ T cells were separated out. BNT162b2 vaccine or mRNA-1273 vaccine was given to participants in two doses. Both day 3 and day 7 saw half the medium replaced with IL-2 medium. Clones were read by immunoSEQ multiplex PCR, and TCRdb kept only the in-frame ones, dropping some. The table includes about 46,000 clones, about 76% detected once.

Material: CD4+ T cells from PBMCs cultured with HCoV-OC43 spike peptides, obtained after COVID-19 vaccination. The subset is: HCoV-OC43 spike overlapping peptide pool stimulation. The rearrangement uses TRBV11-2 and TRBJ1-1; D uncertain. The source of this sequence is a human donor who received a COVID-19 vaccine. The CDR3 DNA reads TGTGCCAGCACTGGCAGACTGAACACTGAAGCTTTCTTT. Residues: CASTGRLNTEAFF. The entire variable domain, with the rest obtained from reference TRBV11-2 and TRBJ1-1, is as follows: EAGVAQSPRYKIIEKRQSVAFWCNPISGHATLYWYQQILGQGPKLLIQFQNNGVVDDSQLPKDRFSAERLKGVDSTLKIQPAKLEDSAVYLCASTGRLNTEAFFGQGTRLTVV.